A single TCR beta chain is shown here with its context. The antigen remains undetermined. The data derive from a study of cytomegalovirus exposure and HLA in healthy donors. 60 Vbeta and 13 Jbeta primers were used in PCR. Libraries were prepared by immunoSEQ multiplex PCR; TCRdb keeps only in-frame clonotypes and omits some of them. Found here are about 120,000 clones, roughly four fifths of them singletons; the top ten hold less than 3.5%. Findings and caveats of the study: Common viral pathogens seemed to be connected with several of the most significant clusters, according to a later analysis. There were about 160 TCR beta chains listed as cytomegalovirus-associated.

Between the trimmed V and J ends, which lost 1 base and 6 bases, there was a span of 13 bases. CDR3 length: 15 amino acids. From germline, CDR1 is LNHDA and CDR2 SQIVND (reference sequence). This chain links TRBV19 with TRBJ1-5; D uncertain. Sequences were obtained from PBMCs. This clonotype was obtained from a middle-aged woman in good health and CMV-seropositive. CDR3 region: CASSIGAAEGQPQHF. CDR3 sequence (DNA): TGTGCCAGTAGTATAGGGGCGGCAGAGGGTCAGCCCCAGCATTTT. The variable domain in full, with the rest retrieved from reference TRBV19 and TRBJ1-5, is DGGITQSPKYLFRKEGQNVTLSCEQNLNHDAMYWYRQDPGQGLRLIYYSQIVNDFQKGDIAEGYSVSREKKESFPLTVTSAQKNPTAFYLCASSIGAAEGQPQHFGDGTRLSIL.